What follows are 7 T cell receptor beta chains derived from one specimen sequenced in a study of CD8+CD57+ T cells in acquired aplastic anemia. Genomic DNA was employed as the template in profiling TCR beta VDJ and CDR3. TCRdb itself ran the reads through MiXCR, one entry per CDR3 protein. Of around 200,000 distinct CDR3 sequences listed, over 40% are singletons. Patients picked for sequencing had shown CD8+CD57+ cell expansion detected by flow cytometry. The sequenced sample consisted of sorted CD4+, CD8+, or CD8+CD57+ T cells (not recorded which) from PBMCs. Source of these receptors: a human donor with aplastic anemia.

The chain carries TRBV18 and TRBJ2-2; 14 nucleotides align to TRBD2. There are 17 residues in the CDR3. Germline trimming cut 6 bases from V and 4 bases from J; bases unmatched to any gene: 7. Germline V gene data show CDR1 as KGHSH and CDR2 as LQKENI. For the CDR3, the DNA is TGTGCCAGCTCTTCGAGGACTAGCGGGAGGAGCACCGGGGAGCTGTTTTTT. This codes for CASSSRTSGRSTGELFF.

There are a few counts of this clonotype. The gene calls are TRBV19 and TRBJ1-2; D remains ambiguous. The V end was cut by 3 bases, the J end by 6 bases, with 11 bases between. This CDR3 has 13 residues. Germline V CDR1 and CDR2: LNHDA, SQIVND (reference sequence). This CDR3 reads CASSIGQANGYTF. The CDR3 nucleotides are TGTGCCAGTAGTATCGGGCAGGCGAATGGCTACACCTTC.

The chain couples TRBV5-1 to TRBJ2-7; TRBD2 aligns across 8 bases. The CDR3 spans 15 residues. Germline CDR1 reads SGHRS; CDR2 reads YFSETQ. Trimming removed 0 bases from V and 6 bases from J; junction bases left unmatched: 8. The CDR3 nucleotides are TGCGCCAGCAGCTTGGGCAATAGCGGGGTCCGCGAGCAGTACTTC. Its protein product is CASSLGNSGVREQYF.

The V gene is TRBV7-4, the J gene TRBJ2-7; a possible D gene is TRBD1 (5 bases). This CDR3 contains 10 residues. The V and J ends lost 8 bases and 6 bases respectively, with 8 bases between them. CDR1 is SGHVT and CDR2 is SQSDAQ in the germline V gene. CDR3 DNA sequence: TGTGCCAGCCCTAGGGGCGAGCAGTACTTC. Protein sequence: CASPRGEQYF.

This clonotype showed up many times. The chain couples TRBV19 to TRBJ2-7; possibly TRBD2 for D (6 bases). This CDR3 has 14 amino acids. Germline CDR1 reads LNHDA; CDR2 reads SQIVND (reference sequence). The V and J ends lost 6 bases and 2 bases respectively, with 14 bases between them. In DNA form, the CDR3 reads TGTGCCAGTAGCTTAAGAACGGGGGCCTACGAGCAGTACTTC. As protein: CASSLRTGAYEQYF.

The CDR3 DNA is TGTGCCAGCAGCCCCTTGCCGTCTGAGACCCAGTACTTC. Encoded protein: CASSPLPSETQYF. The chain links TRBV7-6 to TRBJ2-5; no clear D. CDR1 is SGHVS and CDR2 is FNYEAQ in the germline V gene. V lost 5 bases and J 5 bases, leaving 12 bases between the germline ends. The CDR3 has 13 residues. Complete variable domain (other parts from reference TRBV7-6 and TRBJ2-5): GAGVSQSPRYKVTKRGQDVALRCDPISGHVSLYWYRQALGQGPEFLTYFNYEAQQDKSGLPNDRFSAERPEGSISTLTIQRTEQRDSAMYRCASSPLPSETQYFGPGTRLLVL.

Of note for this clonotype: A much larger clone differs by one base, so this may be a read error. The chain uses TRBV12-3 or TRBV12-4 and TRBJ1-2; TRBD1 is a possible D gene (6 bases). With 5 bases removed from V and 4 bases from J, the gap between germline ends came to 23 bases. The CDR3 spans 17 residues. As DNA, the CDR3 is TGTGCCAGCAGTCTAACGGGGGGAAGCAGGGGACTCTATGGCTACACCTTC. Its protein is CASSLTGGSRGLYGYTF.